The 26 T cell receptor beta chains given below trace back to one sample, sequenced in a study of CD8 T cells in ankylosing spondylitis. TCRdb fed the 5' RACE reads into MiXCR, producing one record per CDR3 protein. Of 250,000 to 350,000 distinct CDR3 sequences listed, around 20% are singletons. The material sequenced was blood, either unsorted or a sorted T cell fraction (not recorded which). The receptors here all came from a female donor with ankylosing spondylitis or in good health (not recorded which).

This clonotype has just a few counts. V and J are TRBV20-1 and TRBJ2-1; 7 nucleotides line up with TRBD2. The CDR3 totals 14 residues. Germline lookup yields CDR1 DFQATT and CDR2 SNEGSKA (reference sequence). The V and J ends lost 3 bases and 7 bases, in that order; junction bases with no gene match: 9. CDR3 in amino acids: CSASDLRERNEQFF. The CDR3 region has the DNA TGCAGTGCTAGCGACTTGCGGGAGAGGAATGAGCAGTTCTTC.

The V call is TRBV18, the J call TRBJ2-5, with D unresolved. Germline loops: CDR1 KGHSH, CDR2 LQKENI. This CDR3 contains 12 residues. V lost 3 bases to trimming and J lost 3 bases, with 5 bases between them. The CDR3 loop is CASSPEEETQYF. In DNA form, the CDR3 reads TGTGCCAGCTCACCCGAAGAAGAGACCCAGTACTTC.

This sequence joins TRBV4-1 and TRBJ1-2; D ambiguous. The CDR3 spans 14 residues. Germline lookup yields CDR1 MGHRA and CDR2 YSYEKL. V lost 0 bases to trimming and J lost 4 bases, with 9 bases between them. The CDR3 is CASSQELGGYGYTF. Here the CDR3 DNA reads TGCGCCAGCAGCCAAGAGTTGGGTGGCTATGGCTACACCTTC.

This clonotype was counted only a few times. The chain is built from TRBV6-5 and TRBJ2-6; D may be TRBD2 (6 bases). The CDR3 consists of 15 residues. V was pared by 4 bases and J by 1 base, with 8 bases between. Germline CDR1 and CDR2: MNHEY and SVGAGI. The CDR3 loop is CASSSGTSGANVLTF. CDR3 coding DNA: TGTGCCAGCAGTTCAGGGACTTCTGGGGCCAACGTCCTGACTTTC.

This clonotype was seen a handful of times. This rearrangement joins TRBV7-9 to TRBJ1-4, with D possibly being TRBD1 (6 bases). Looked up from germline, CDR1 is SEHNR and CDR2 is FQNEAQ (reference sequence). CDR3 length equals 14 residues. Deletions cut 6 bases from V and 4 bases from J, with 12 bases between. For the CDR3, the DNA is TGTGCCAGCAGAGGGGGACTGAGTAATGAAAAACTGTTTTTT. Protein sequence: CASRGGLSNEKLFF.

The chain has TRBV3-1 and TRBJ2-1; the D call may be TRBD1 or TRBD2 (5 bases each). The CDR3 loop spans 14 amino acids. Germline V gives CDR1 LGHDT, CDR2 YNNKEL (reference sequence). The V and J ends lost 3 bases and 2 bases respectively, with 8 bases between them. In DNA, the CDR3 is TGTGCCAGCAGCCAGGGGACGACCTACAATGAGCAGTTCTTC. As protein: CASSQGTTYNEQFF.

The chain joins TRBV5-1 to TRBJ2-1, with a weak D call TRBD2 (5 bases). The CDR3 contains 17 residues. Per germline, CDR1 SGHRS and CDR2 YFSETQ. Trimming stripped 4 bases from V and 0 bases from J, with 17 bases between. The CDR3 DNA reads TGCGCCAGCAGCCCGTTTCGGGCTGGGAGCTCCTACAATGAGCAGTTCTTC. This encodes CASSPFRAGSSYNEQFF.

This clonotype was detected a few times. This chain joins TRBV9 and TRBJ2-2; 10 bases map to TRBD1. Germline CDR1 is SGDLS and CDR2 is YYNGEE. The J segment lost 7 bases and the V segment lost 4 bases, leaving 7 bases of the junction unmatched. The CDR3 is 15 residues long. The CDR3: CASSPTGQGSGELFF. Here the CDR3 DNA reads TGTGCCAGCAGCCCGACGGGACAGGGGAGCGGGGAGCTGTTTTTT.

Here the CDR3 DNA reads TGTGCCAGCAGCGCATCCGGCGGACAGGACAATCAGCCCCAGCATTTT. Its protein is CASSASGGQDNQPQHF. This chain joins TRBV7-9 and TRBJ1-5; 7 nucleotides align to TRBD1. With V trimmed by 5 bases and J by 3 bases, 10 bases remained unmatched. Germline V gives CDR1 SEHNR, CDR2 FQNEAQ (reference sequence). The length of the CDR3 is 16 residues.

This clonotype was detected many times. The gene calls are TRBV27 and TRBJ2-7; D not resolved. Germline V gives CDR1 MNHEY, CDR2 SMNVEV (reference sequence). V lost 3 bases to trimming and J lost 6 bases, with 6 bases between them. CDR3 size: 11 residues. The CDR3 reads CASSLTTEQYF. Here the CDR3 DNA reads TGTGCCAGCAGTTTGACAACCGAGCAGTACTTC.

Ten or more counts support this clonotype. The chain combines TRBV6-1 with TRBJ1-6, with unresolved D. Trimming cost V 5 bases and J 0 bases, with 11 bases left between them. The CDR3 spans 16 residues. The V gene's germline CDR1 is MNHNS and CDR2 SASEGT. CDR3 protein: CASSPFTSSYNSPLHF. As DNA, the CDR3 is TGTGCCAGCAGTCCCTTTACCAGCTCCTATAATTCACCCCTCCACTTT.

V and J are TRBV7-3 and TRBJ2-3; TRBD1 agrees at 7 bases. This CDR3 is 14 amino acids long. The V and J ends lost 4 bases and 6 bases, in that order; junction bases with no gene match: 7. Germline V gives CDR1 SGHTA, CDR2 FQGTGA. The CDR3 sequence is CASSSDRWEDTQYF. In DNA, the CDR3 is TGTGCCAGCAGCTCGGACAGGTGGGAGGATACGCAGTATTTT.

The chain joins TRBV5-4 to TRBJ1-2, with TRBD1 matching over 10 bases. Germline V gene data show CDR1 as SGHNT and CDR2 as YYREEE (reference sequence). This CDR3 comprises 16 residues. V was clipped by 4 bases and J by 6 bases; unmatched bases: 12. As DNA, the CDR3 is TGTGCCAGCAGCACAAAAAAGACAGGGGGCACGAATGGCTACACCTTC. Amino acids: CASSTKKTGGTNGYTF.

This clonotype was seen a few times. This rearrangement joins TRBV6-2 or TRBV6-3 to TRBJ2-6; D unclear. V was trimmed by 7 bases and J by 0 bases, leaving 4 bases between them. Germline CDR1 reads MNHEY; CDR2 reads SVGEGT. CDR3 length: 13 residues. The CDR3 region has the DNA TGTGCCAGCACCAACTCTGGGGCCAACGTCCTGACTTTC. Encoded protein: CASTNSGANVLTF.

This chain joins TRBV7-9 and TRBJ2-7, with 7 bases that match TRBD1. V shed 5 bases and J 9 bases; nucleotides not matched to a gene: 16. CDR1 is SEHNR and CDR2 is FQNEAQ in the germline V gene (reference sequence). The CDR3 covers 15 residues. For the CDR3, the DNA is TGTGCCAGCAGCCCCATGGGACAGCAAGTCGGTGGGCAGTACTTC. It translates to CASSPMGQQVGGQYF.

This chain uses TRBV7-2 with TRBJ2-5; D is unclear. The CDR3 is made up of 15 amino acids. V shed 3 bases and J shed 2 bases, with 13 bases lying between them. Germline-derived CDR1 and CDR2 are SGHTA and FQGNSA. CDR3 DNA sequence: TGTGCCAGCAGCTTTACCCGCGCGGTTCAAGAGACCCAGTACTTC. Protein product: CASSFTRAVQETQYF.

CDR3 DNA sequence: TGTGCCAGCAGCCGAACCTCCGCCAGCGGGAGATTCTCCAAAAACATTCAGTACTTC. Amino acid sequence: CASSRTSASGRFSKNIQYF. The rearrangement uses TRBV7-2 and TRBJ2-4; 8 nucleotides line up with TRBD2. The trim removed 5 bases at V and 2 bases at J, leaving 17 bases unmatched. Germline values: CDR1 SGHTA, CDR2 FQGNSA. The CDR3 runs 19 residues.

This clonotype showed up just a few times. The genes are TRBV6-5 and TRBJ1-1; D is ambiguous. The germline V gene has CDR1 MNHEY and CDR2 SVGAGI. The V and J ends lost 7 bases and 5 bases respectively, with 11 bases between them. This CDR3 is built from 12 residues. CDR3 region: CASTTAGTEAFF. The CDR3 nucleotides are TGTGCCAGCACCACGGCCGGGACTGAAGCTTTCTTT.

The chain recombines TRBV2 with TRBJ2-5, with unresolved D. Trimming pared 8 bases from V and 0 bases from J, leaving 13 bases between. The germline CDR1 and CDR2 sequences are SNHLY and FYNNEI. This CDR3 region has 14 residues. The CDR3 is CASGGPLYQETQYF. The CDR3 DNA is TGTGCCAGCGGCGGACCGCTCTACCAAGAGACCCAGTACTTC.

J is TRBJ1-1 and V is TRBV12-3 or TRBV12-4; D gene ambiguous. There are 14 residues in the CDR3. Between the trimmed V and J ends, which lost 3 bases and 1 base, there was a span of 9 bases. CDR3 bases: TGTGCCAGCAGTTTTGGCCAGCCGAACACTGAAGCTTTCTTT. Translating it yields CASSFGQPNTEAFF.

This clonotype was counted between two and nine times. The CDR3 reads CASSSMGTSSLYF. CDR3 nucleotides: TGTGCCAGCAGTTCCATGGGGACTTCCTCCCTGTACTTC. The chain links TRBV6-5 to TRBJ2-7; D possibly corresponds to TRBD2 (6 bases). Germline V gene data show CDR1 as MNHEY and CDR2 as SVGAGI. V was trimmed by 4 bases and J by 12 bases, leaving 19 bases between them. The CDR3 spans 13 residues.

The chain is built from TRBV29-1 and TRBJ1-1; 7 bases are a match to TRBD1. The CDR3 totals 13 residues. The ends lost 7 bases at V and 5 bases at J; junction bases unmatched: 10. Germline V gene sequence: CDR1 SQVTM, CDR2 ANQGSEA. The CDR3 DNA follows: TGCAGCGCCTCGACAGGGAGGGGAACTGAAGCTTTCTTT. It translates to CSASTGRGTEAFF.

This sequence joins TRBV9 and TRBJ2-5; D gene unclear. The CDR3 length is 13 residues. CDR1 and CDR2 (germline): SGDLS, YYNGEE. Trimming pared 5 bases from V and 10 bases from J, leaving 18 bases between. The CDR3 loop reads CASRQCARDGQYF. The CDR3, as DNA: TGTGCCAGCAGACAGTGTGCTAGAGACGGCCAGTACTTC.

In this sample, this clonotype turned up many times. The chain couples TRBV7-2 to TRBJ2-1; 11 bases match TRBD2. Germline CDR1 is SGHTA and CDR2 is FQGNSA. Trimming removed 5 bases from V and 9 bases from J; junction bases left unmatched: 3. The CDR3 is made up of 13 amino acids. This CDR3 reads CASSETSGGEQFF. The CDR3 coding sequence is TGTGCCAGCAGCGAAACTAGCGGGGGTGAGCAGTTCTTC.

V is TRBV12-3 or TRBV12-4 and J is TRBJ2-3; TRBD2 matches 10 bases. This CDR3 contains 17 residues. The V and J ends lost 6 bases and 5 bases, in that order; junction bases with no gene match: 14. Written as DNA, the CDR3 is TGTGCCAGCAGCCCAGCTCGGGGAGCGGGAGGGGTAGATACGCAGTATTTT. Its translation: CASSPARGAGGVDTQYF.

This clonotype was seen more than once but under ten times. The V gene is TRBV5-4, the J gene TRBJ2-7, with D unresolved. The length of the CDR3 is 14 residues. CDR1 is SGHNT, CDR2 YYREEE, per germline (reference sequence). The V end lost 0 bases, the J end lost 2 bases, and 9 bases lay between the germline ends. The DNA for the CDR3 is TGTGCCAGCAGCTTGGCGATTTTACCCTACGAGCAGTACTTC. Translated, it gives CASSLAILPYEQYF.